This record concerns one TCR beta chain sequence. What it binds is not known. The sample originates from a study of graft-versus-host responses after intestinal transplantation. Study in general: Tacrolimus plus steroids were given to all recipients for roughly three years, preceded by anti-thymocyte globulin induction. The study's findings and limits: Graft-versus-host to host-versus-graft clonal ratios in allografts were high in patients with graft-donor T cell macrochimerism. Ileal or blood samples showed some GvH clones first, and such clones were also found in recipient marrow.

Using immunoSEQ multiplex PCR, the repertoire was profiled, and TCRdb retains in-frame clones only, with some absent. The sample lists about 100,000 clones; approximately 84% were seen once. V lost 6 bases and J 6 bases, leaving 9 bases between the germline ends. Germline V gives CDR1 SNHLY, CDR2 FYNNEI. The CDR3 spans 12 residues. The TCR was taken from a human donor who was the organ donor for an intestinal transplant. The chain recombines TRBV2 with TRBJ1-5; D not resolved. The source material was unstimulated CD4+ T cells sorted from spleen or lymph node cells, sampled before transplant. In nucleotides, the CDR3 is TGTGCCAGCAGGACTGACGGTCAGCCCCAGCATTTT. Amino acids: CASRTDGQPQHF. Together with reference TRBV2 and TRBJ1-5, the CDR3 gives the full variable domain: EPEVTQTPSHQVTQMGQEVILRCVPISNHLYFYWYRQILGQKVEFLVSFYNNEISEKSEIFDDQFSVERPDGSNFTLKIRSTKLEDSAMYFCASRTDGQPQHFGDGTRLSIL.